This passage covers 22 T cell receptor beta chains from one sample sequenced in a study of blood T cell repertoires in COVID-19. The table came from immunoSEQ multiplex PCR; TCRdb's copy has only in-frame clones and leaves some out. The data hold fewer than 110,000 clones, with about four fifths observed a single time. Material for sequencing was peripheral blood. Every receptor here comes from a human donor in a cohort sampled during active COVID-19.

The V gene is TRBV7-8, the J gene TRBJ2-1, with a possible D match to TRBD2 (6 bases). Germline V CDR1 and CDR2: SGHVS, FQNEAQ. V was pared by 3 bases and J by 4 bases, with 13 bases between. The CDR3 loop spans 15 amino acids. The CDR3 here is CASSFSGGEYNEQFF. CDR3 nucleotides: TGTGCCAGCAGCTTTAGTGGCGGGGAGTACAATGAGCAGTTCTTC.

The V call is TRBV7-9, the J call TRBJ2-5; 10 bases are shared with TRBD1. Germline CDR1 is SEHNR and CDR2 is FQNEAQ (reference sequence). The J segment lost 0 bases and the V segment lost 7 bases, leaving 5 bases of the junction unmatched. The CDR3 runs to 15 residues. The CDR3 sequence is CASNVDRGDQETQYF. As DNA, the CDR3 is TGTGCCAGCAACGTGGACAGGGGGGACCAAGAGACCCAGTACTTC.

The V call is TRBV4-1, the J call TRBJ2-7; TRBD1 matches 10 bases. There are 14 residues in the CDR3. Per the germline V gene, CDR1 is MGHRA and CDR2 is YSYEKL. Trimming took 4 bases from V and 4 from J; bases not matched to a gene: 4. CDR3 sequence: CASSPDRGQYEQYF. CDR3 nucleotides: TGCGCCAGCAGCCCCGACAGGGGGCAGTACGAGCAGTACTTC.

V and J are TRBV2 and TRBJ1-4, with D perhaps TRBD1 (6 bases). The CDR3 spans 14 residues. The V end was cut by 5 bases, the J end by 7 bases, with 14 bases between. CDR1 SNHLY and CDR2 FYNNEI come from the germline V gene. CDR3 coding DNA: TGTGCCAGCAGTTTCGCGGGGGCGGGTGAAAAACTGTTTTTT. This encodes CASSFAGAGEKLFF.

The V gene is TRBV6-5, the J gene TRBJ1-2; D possibly corresponds to TRBD1 (6 bases). From germline, CDR1 is MNHEY and CDR2 SVGAGI. V dropped 2 bases and J dropped 4 bases, with 8 bases sitting between them. The CDR3 totals 13 residues. CDR3 in amino acids: CASSYGQRYGYTF. The CDR3 DNA reads TGTGCCAGCAGTTACGGACAGCGCTATGGCTACACCTTC.

V usage is TRBV18 and J usage is TRBJ2-1; the D gene is possibly TRBD2 (6 bases). The V and J ends lost 3 bases and 4 bases respectively, with 19 bases between them. The CDR3 consists of 17 residues. The germline gives CDR1 KGHSH, CDR2 LQKENI. In nucleotides, the CDR3 is TGTGCCAGCTCACCTCCAAACGCGGGGATTCTTTACAATGAGCAGTTCTTC. This encodes CASSPPNAGILYNEQFF.

This clone has only a few counts. The rearrangement joins TRBV18 to TRBJ1-2; tentative D call: TRBD1 (6 bases). The V end was cut by 8 bases, the J end by 2 bases, with 18 bases between. The germline V gene has CDR1 KGHSH and CDR2 LQKENI. This CDR3 contains 15 residues. The CDR3 is CASTGTPQLNYGYTF. The CDR3 nucleotides are TGTGCCAGCACTGGGACACCCCAACTCAACTATGGCTACACCTTC.

V and J are TRBV2 and TRBJ1-1; 9 nucleotides align to TRBD1. The CDR3 loop spans 14 amino acids. The germline gives CDR1 SNHLY, CDR2 FYNNEI. V lost 6 bases to trimming and J lost 4 bases; unmatched junction nucleotides: 6. As DNA, the CDR3 is TGTGCCAGCAGAAAACAGGGGGCGGCCACTGAAGCTTTCTTT. This translates into CASRKQGAATEAFF.

The V gene is TRBV9, the J gene TRBJ2-1, with D possibly being TRBD2 (5 bases). Germline values: CDR1 SGDLS, CDR2 YYNGEE. The CDR3 consists of 15 residues. The V and J ends lost 3 bases and 5 bases respectively, with 15 bases between them. The CDR3 nucleotides are TGTGCCAGCAGCGCCGGGGAGAAAAGGGACAATGAGCAGTTCTTC. This translates into CASSAGEKRDNEQFF. The complete variable domain, with remaining parts taken from reference TRBV9 and TRBJ2-1, reads DSGVTQTPKHLITATGQRVTLRCSPRSGDLSVYWYQQSLDQGLQFLIQYYNGEERAKGNILERFSAQQFPDLHSELNLSSLELGDSALYFCASSAGEKRDNEQFFGPGTRLTVL.

This rearrangement joins TRBV4-1 to TRBJ1-2, with a possible D match to TRBD1 (5 bases). The germline V gene has CDR1 MGHRA and CDR2 YSYEKL. The CDR3 sequence is 14 residues long. V dropped 0 bases and J dropped 4 bases, with 9 bases sitting between them. The CDR3 region is CASSQDQGGYGYTF. The CDR3 region has the DNA TGCGCCAGCAGCCAAGATCAGGGAGGCTATGGCTACACCTTC.

The chain has TRBV10-2 and TRBJ2-3, with TRBD2 identical over 10 bases. Germline lookup yields CDR1 WSHSY and CDR2 SAAADI. The CDR3 runs 16 residues. Trimming cost V 4 bases and J 1 base; bases outside gene matches: 5. This chain's CDR3 is CASSVGSGGRTDTQYF. DNA for the CDR3: TGCGCCAGCAGTGTCGGTAGCGGGGGGCGCACAGATACGCAGTATTTT.

This sequence joins TRBV7-2 and TRBJ2-3; TRBD2 matches at 7 bases. The CDR3 extends over 15 amino acids. The junction had 6 bases not matched to a gene; V was cut back by 6 bases and J by 0 bases. CDR1 and CDR2 (germline): SGHTA, FQGNSA. The CDR3 sequence: CASSFLAASTDTQYF. The CDR3 DNA reads as TGTGCCAGCAGTTTTCTAGCGGCTAGCACAGATACGCAGTATTTT.

The rearrangement joins TRBV9 to TRBJ2-2; 7 nucleotides line up with TRBD2. The CDR3 length is 15 residues. Losses at the gene ends were 0 bases for V and 4 bases for J; bases not matched to a gene: 3. Germline lookup yields CDR1 SGDLS and CDR2 YYNGEE. This CDR3 reads CASSVDGGSTGELFF. The DNA of the CDR3 is TGTGCCAGCAGCGTAGACGGGGGGAGCACCGGGGAGCTGTTTTTT.

CDR3 residues: CASSLEAVGELFF. The CDR3 region has the DNA TGCGCCAGCAGCTTGGAAGCTGTCGGGGAGCTGTTTTTT. This chain connects TRBV5-1 to TRBJ2-2; no definite D call. CDR3 size: 13 residues. V shed 0 bases and J shed 7 bases, with 7 bases lying between them. Germline lookup yields CDR1 SGHRS and CDR2 YFSETQ.

This chain links TRBV19 with TRBJ2-2; D is perhaps TRBD1 (6 bases). Trimming left V 6 bases short and J 0 bases short, with 17 bases between. Germline assignment: CDR1 LNHDA and CDR2 SQIVND (reference sequence). This CDR3 comprises 17 residues. CDR3 in DNA: TGTGCCAGTAGGGCCCCCTCGGGACAACCGAACACCGGGGAGCTGTTTTTT. The encoded protein is CASRAPSGQPNTGELFF. The full variable domain, completed using reference TRBV19 and TRBJ2-2, is DGGITQSPKYLFRKEGQNVTLSCEQNLNHDAMYWYRQDPGQGLRLIYYSQIVNDFQKGDIAEGYSVSREKKESFPLTVTSAQKNPTAFYLCASRAPSGQPNTGELFFGEGSRLTVL.

This clone was detected only a few times. The chain couples TRBV7-8 to TRBJ2-6; D not resolved. V was clipped by 5 bases and J by 0 bases, with 8 bases between them. This CDR3 is 15 amino acids long. CDR1 is SGHVS and CDR2 is FQNEAQ in the germline V gene. CDR3 nucleotide sequence: TGTGCCAGCAGCCCGTACGGCTCTGGGGCCAACGTCCTGACTTTC. This encodes CASSPYGSGANVLTF.

This sequence joins TRBV5-1 and TRBJ1-5; TRBD1 matches 10 bases. This CDR3 comprises 16 residues. Germline V gene lookup returns CDR1 SGHRS and CDR2 YFSETQ. V shed 4 bases, J shed 6 bases, and the junction held 10 bases outside the gene matches. DNA of the CDR3: TGCGCCAGCAGCCCCGGGACAGGGGTTTTGGTTCAGCCCCAGCATTTT. This translates into CASSPGTGVLVQPQHF. Full variable domain (missing parts from reference TRBV5-1 and TRBJ1-5): KAGVTQTPRYLIKTRGQQVTLSCSPISGHRSVSWYQQTPGQGLQFLFEYFSETQRNKGNFPGRFSGRQFSNSRSEMNVSTLELGDSALYLCASSPGTGVLVQPQHFGDGTRLSIL.

The chain links TRBV6-2 or TRBV6-3 to TRBJ2-1, with D tentatively TRBD2 (5 bases). The V gene lost 4 bases and the J gene lost 9 bases, with 16 bases spanning the gap. The CDR3 covers 14 residues. Germline CDR1 reads MNHEY; CDR2 reads SVGEGT. The chain's CDR3 is CASSWYQLSGEQFF. The CDR3 DNA reads as TGTGCCAGCAGTTGGTATCAGTTGAGCGGTGAGCAGTTCTTC.

The genes are TRBV6-5 and TRBJ1-3, with D hard to call. The germline V and J ends were trimmed by 0 bases and 0 bases, with 6 bases remaining between them. Looked up from germline, CDR1 is MNHEY and CDR2 is SVGAGI. The CDR3 consists of 15 residues. This CDR3 is CASSYSRDSGNTIYF. For the CDR3, the DNA is TGTGCCAGCAGTTACTCTCGAGACTCTGGAAACACCATATATTTT.

V and J are TRBV7-3 and TRBJ2-1, with TRBD2 matching over 12 bases. The V gene end was trimmed by 5 bases and the J gene end by 5 bases; junction bases not matched to a gene: 4. CDR3 size: 15 residues. Germline CDR1 and CDR2: SGHTA and FQGTGA. The DNA of the CDR3 is TGTGCCAGCAGCGTTCTAGCGGGGGGGAACAATGAGCAGTTCTTC. It yields the protein CASSVLAGGNNEQFF.

The chain couples TRBV7-3 to TRBJ2-7; 14 nucleotides match TRBD2. This CDR3 comprises 16 residues. The trim removed 0 bases at V and 10 bases at J, leaving 8 bases unmatched. The germline V gene has CDR1 SGHTA and CDR2 FQGTGA. This CDR3 is CASSLTAGLAGGPQYF. As DNA, the CDR3 is TGTGCCAGCAGCTTAACGGCCGGACTAGCGGGGGGTCCACAGTACTTC. Using reference TRBV7-3 and TRBJ2-7 for the parts outside the CDR3, the full variable domain is GAGVSQTPSNKVTEKGKYVELRCDPISGHTALYWYRQSLGQGPEFLIYFQGTGAADDSGLPNDRFFAVRPEGSVSTLKIQRTERGDSAVYLCASSLTAGLAGGPQYFGPGTRLTVT.

This chain uses TRBV5-1 with TRBJ1-6; D is unclear. The germline V and J ends were trimmed by 0 bases and 9 bases, with 7 bases remaining between them. This CDR3 region has 13 residues. Germline V gene lookup returns CDR1 SGHRS and CDR2 YFSETQ. The CDR3 DNA reads TGCGCCAGCAGCTTGGGCGAGGGTTCACCCCTCCACTTT. Residues: CASSLGEGSPLHF.